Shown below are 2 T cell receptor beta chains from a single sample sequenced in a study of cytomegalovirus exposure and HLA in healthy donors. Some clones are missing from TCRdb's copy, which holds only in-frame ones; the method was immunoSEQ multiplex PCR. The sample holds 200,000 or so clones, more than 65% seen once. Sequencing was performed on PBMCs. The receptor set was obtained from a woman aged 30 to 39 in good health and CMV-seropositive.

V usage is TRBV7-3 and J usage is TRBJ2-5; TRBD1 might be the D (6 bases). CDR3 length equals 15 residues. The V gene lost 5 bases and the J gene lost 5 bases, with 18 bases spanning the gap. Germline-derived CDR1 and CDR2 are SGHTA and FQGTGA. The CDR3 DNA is TGTGCCAGCAGCCCGGGACCACAGGGAATGGAGACCCAGTACTTC. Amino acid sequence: CASSPGPQGMETQYF. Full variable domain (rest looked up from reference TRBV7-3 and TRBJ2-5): GAGVSQTPSNKVTEKGKYVELRCDPISGHTALYWYRQSLGQGPEFLIYFQGTGAADDSGLPNDRFFAVRPEGSVSTLKIQRTERGDSAVYLCASSPGPQGMETQYFGPGTRLLVL.

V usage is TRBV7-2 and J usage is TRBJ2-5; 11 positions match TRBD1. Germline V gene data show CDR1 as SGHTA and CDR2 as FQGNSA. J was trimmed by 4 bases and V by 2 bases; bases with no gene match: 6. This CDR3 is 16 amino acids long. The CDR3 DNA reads TGTGCCAGCAGCTTATCGCGGACAGGGGGCGGAGAGACCCAGTACTTC. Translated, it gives CASSLSRTGGGETQYF.